Given below is one T cell receptor beta chain in context. The source of the sample is a study of T cell responses to AZD1222 COVID-19 vaccine. Some clones are missing from TCRdb's copy, which holds only in-frame ones; the method was immunoSEQ multiplex PCR. The sample holds roughly 100,000 clones, 70% to 90% seen once. V lost 4 bases and J 4 bases, leaving 22 bases between the germline ends. The CDR3 has 17 amino acids. The germline V gene encodes CDR1 MGHRA and CDR2 YSYEKL. The sequence was collected from an adult who received the AZD1222 COVID-19 vaccine. Specimen: peripheral blood, collected 28 days after the second AZD1222 dose. This rearrangement joins TRBV4-1 to TRBJ1-2; D is possibly TRBD1 (6 bases). The CDR3 sequence: CASSPRDNGRLGYGYTF. DNA for the CDR3: TGCGCCAGCAGCCCCCGGGACAATGGTCGCCTCGGCTATGGCTACACCTTC.